The 30 T cell receptor beta chains reported below all come from one sample, sequenced in a study of blood T cell repertoires in COVID-19. Assay used: immunoSEQ multiplex PCR; TCRdb lists only in-frame clones, some missing. The table lists around 400,000 clones, approximately 90% of them singletons, with about 1.5% in the top ten. Material: PBMCs or T cells enriched from blood (not recorded which). The origin of the receptors is a woman aged 18-29 years who had been exposed to COVID-19.

V is TRBV4-2 and J is TRBJ2-2; no clear D. This CDR3 is 14 amino acids long. Deletions cut 1 base from V and 1 base from J, with 4 bases between. The germline gives CDR1 LGHNA, CDR2 YNFKEQ. The CDR3 spells CASSQGQNTGELFF. The CDR3 coding sequence is TGTGCCAGCAGCCAAGGACAGAACACCGGGGAGCTGTTTTTT.

This clone occurred a few times. Sequence at one end of the junction differs from germline and may be a read error. The chain recombines TRBV4-3 with TRBJ1-4; D is ambiguous. Germline V gene lookup returns CDR1 LGHNA and CDR2 YSLEER. The CDR3 has 16 amino acids. The CDR3 bases are TGCGCCAGCAGTCAAGACGGTCCGACAACTAATGAAAAACTGTTTTTT. Translated: CASSQDGPTTNEKLFF.

This chain links TRBV27 with TRBJ2-1; D gene unclear. V lost 1 base, J lost 8 bases, and 12 bases lay in between. The germline CDR1 and CDR2 sequences are MNHEY and SMNVEV (reference sequence). This CDR3 is 14 amino acids long. The CDR3 here is CASSLYPGVDEQFF. CDR3 sequence (DNA): TGTGCCAGCAGTTTATATCCGGGTGTCGATGAGCAGTTCTTC.

The genes are TRBV9 and TRBJ1-6; D possibly corresponds to TRBD1 (5 bases). The V gene lost 0 bases and the J gene lost 6 bases, with 13 bases spanning the gap. This CDR3 is built from 16 residues. Germline V lookup: CDR1 SGDLS, CDR2 YYNGEE. The CDR3 sequence: CASSVDARQGNSPLHF. CDR3 nucleotides: TGTGCCAGCAGCGTAGATGCGCGGCAGGGTAATTCACCCCTCCACTTT. Full variable domain (outside the CDR3, taken from reference TRBV9 and TRBJ1-6): DSGVTQTPKHLITATGQRVTLRCSPRSGDLSVYWYQQSLDQGLQFLIQYYNGEERAKGNILERFSAQQFPDLHSELNLSSLELGDSALYFCASSVDARQGNSPLHFGNGTRLTVT.

This clone was seen a single time. The chain carries TRBV11-1 and TRBJ2-7; 8 nucleotides line up with TRBD1. The germline gives CDR1 SGHAT, CDR2 FQDESV (reference sequence). This CDR3 contains 13 residues. The junction had 0 bases not matched to a gene; V was cut back by 3 bases and J by 2 bases. CDR3 in amino acids: CASSLTGAYEQYF. DNA of the CDR3: TGTGCCAGCAGCTTGACAGGGGCCTACGAGCAGTACTTC.

The chain is built from TRBV6-5 and TRBJ2-7, with 8 positions matching TRBD1. Germline V lookup: CDR1 MNHEY, CDR2 SVGAGI. This CDR3 comprises 15 residues. V shed 4 bases and J 3 bases; nucleotides not matched to a gene: 8. The DNA of the CDR3 is TGTGCCAGCAGTTTCGGACAGGGAGAGCTCTACGAGCAGTACTTC. Amino acids: CASSFGQGELYEQYF.

The gene calls are TRBV19 and TRBJ2-7; possibly TRBD2 for D (6 bases). This CDR3 contains 14 residues. Germline V lookup: CDR1 LNHDA, CDR2 SQIVND (reference sequence). V was shortened by 3 bases and J by 3 bases, with 12 bases between the two germline ends. The CDR3 reads CASSIKISGYEQYF. CDR3 coding DNA: TGTGCCAGTAGTATTAAGATTAGCGGCTACGAGCAGTACTTC.

V and J are TRBV9 and TRBJ2-3; D perhaps matches TRBD1 (6 bases). CDR1 and CDR2 from the germline V gene are SGDLS and YYNGEE. The CDR3 is made up of 16 amino acids. Trimming removed 4 bases at V and 4 bases at J, with 19 bases between. The CDR3, as DNA: TGTGCCAGCAGCCCCGATAGGGGGACGTGGCCAGATACGCAGTATTTT. Protein: CASSPDRGTWPDTQYF. Together with reference TRBV9 and TRBJ2-3, the CDR3 gives the full variable domain: DSGVTQTPKHLITATGQRVTLRCSPRSGDLSVYWYQQSLDQGLQFLIQYYNGEERAKGNILERFSAQQFPDLHSELNLSSLELGDSALYFCASSPDRGTWPDTQYFGPGTRLTVL.

The V call is TRBV27, the J call TRBJ2-7; 7 positions match TRBD1. The germline V gene encodes CDR1 MNHEY and CDR2 SMNVEV (reference sequence). The CDR3 contains 14 residues. V lost 6 bases and J lost 3; bases outside the gene matches: 8. CDR3 sequence reads: CASSPGTALYEQYF. CDR3 DNA sequence: TGTGCCAGCAGCCCGGGGACAGCACTCTACGAGCAGTACTTC.

This chain uses TRBV18 with TRBJ2-4; weak D call: TRBD1 (6 bases). Germline CDR1 is KGHSH and CDR2 is LQKENI. V was pared by 0 bases and J by 6 bases, with 12 bases between. This CDR3 is 15 amino acids long. CDR3 loop: CASSPPTGELNIQYF. DNA of the CDR3: TGTGCCAGCTCACCACCGACAGGAGAGTTAAACATTCAGTACTTC.

This clone was recorded once. The V gene is TRBV3-1 (or the pseudogene TRBV3-2), the J gene TRBJ1-3; D is uncertain. Germline CDR1 and CDR2: LGHDT and YNNKEL (reference sequence). The CDR3 is 16 amino acids. V was cut by 1 base and J by 0 bases, with 10 bases left in between. Here the CDR3 DNA reads TGTGCCAGCAGCCAAGTTGACGGGAGCTCTGGAAACACCATATATTTT. It translates to CASSQVDGSSGNTIYF.

This chain links TRBV28 with TRBJ2-1; TRBD2 matches at 8 bases. CDR3 length equals 16 residues. Germline-derived CDR1 and CDR2 are MDHEN and SYDVKM. V gave up 1 base and J gave up 7 bases; unmatched junction bases: 9. CDR3 nucleotides: TGTGCCAGCAGTTTATATCAGACTAGCGCGAGGAATGAGCAGTTCTTC. This gives the protein CASSLYQTSARNEQFF.

This clone came up once. This sequence joins TRBV7-2 and TRBJ2-1, with TRBD2 matching 12 bases. CDR1 is SGHTA, CDR2 FQGNSA, per germline. The V gene end was trimmed by 2 bases and the J gene end by 4 bases; junction bases not matched to a gene: 12. The CDR3 totals 19 residues. CDR3 loop: CASSLSPSVLAGGYNEQFF. The CDR3 nucleotides read TGTGCCAGCAGCTTATCCCCCTCGGTGCTAGCGGGGGGGTACAATGAGCAGTTCTTC.

The chain uses TRBV5-1 and TRBJ1-6, with D tentatively TRBD1 (5 bases). CDR1 and CDR2 (germline): SGHRS, YFSETQ. The V gene lost 0 bases and the J gene lost 8 bases, with 9 bases spanning the gap. The CDR3 spans 14 residues. The CDR3 loop is CASSLAGVYSPLHF. In DNA form, the CDR3 reads TGCGCCAGCAGCTTGGCGGGGGTTTATTCACCCCTCCACTTT.

The V and J genes are TRBV7-9 and TRBJ2-1; 14 bases fit TRBD2. Germline CDR1 is SEHNR and CDR2 is FQNEAQ (reference sequence). V gave up 9 bases and J gave up 14 bases; unmatched junction bases: 9. The CDR3 runs 13 residues. CDR3 in amino acids: CASTTSGGAGEFF. For the CDR3, the DNA is TGTGCCAGTACGACTAGCGGGGGGGCCGGCGAGTTCTTC.

The chain combines TRBV10-3 with TRBJ2-2; D unclear. CDR1 is ENHRY, CDR2 SYGVKD, per germline. The V end was cut by 4 bases, the J end by 2 bases, with 8 bases between. There are 14 residues in the CDR3. The CDR3: CAISVGYNTGELFF. CDR3 in DNA: TGTGCCATCAGTGTGGGCTACAACACCGGGGAGCTGTTTTTT.

V and J are TRBV19 and TRBJ2-7, with 9 bases that match TRBD1. Germline values: CDR1 LNHDA, CDR2 SQIVND (reference sequence). The CDR3 extends over 14 amino acids. Trimming removed 6 bases from V and 7 bases from J; junction bases left unmatched: 10. Written as DNA, the CDR3 is TGTGCCAGTAGAACAGGGGGCGGTTTGGAGGAGCAGTACTTC. The encoded protein is CASRTGGGLEEQYF. Supplemented by reference TRBV19 and TRBJ2-7, the full variable domain reads DGGITQSPKYLFRKEGQNVTLSCEQNLNHDAMYWYRQDPGQGLRLIYYSQIVNDFQKGDIAEGYSVSREKKESFPLTVTSAQKNPTAFYLCASRTGGGLEEQYFGPGTRLTVT.

CDR3 in DNA: TGCGCCAGCAGCGAATCGACTAGCGGGCGGGAGACCCAGTACTTC. This codes for CASSESTSGRETQYF. The chain links TRBV5-1 to TRBJ2-5; 10 bases agree with TRBD2. Germline values: CDR1 SGHRS, CDR2 YFSETQ. The CDR3 loop spans 15 amino acids. J lost 5 bases, V lost 4 bases, and 8 bases had no gene match.

The V call is TRBV6-5, the J call TRBJ1-2, with 9 bases that match TRBD1. Trimming cost V 0 bases and J 5 bases; bases outside gene matches: 7. Per germline, CDR1 MNHEY and CDR2 SVGAGI. CDR3 length: 16 residues. The CDR3 spells CASSYSTTGGTYGYTF. The CDR3 nucleotides are TGTGCCAGCAGTTACTCCACGACAGGGGGAACTTATGGCTACACCTTC.

This chain joins TRBV27 and TRBJ2-7, with D perhaps matching TRBD2 (6 bases). This CDR3 has 15 residues. CDR1 and CDR2 from the germline V gene are MNHEY and SMNVEV (reference sequence). V was shortened by 2 bases and J by 0 bases, with 11 bases between the two germline ends. This CDR3 reads CASSLVAGSSYEQYF. CDR3 in DNA: TGTGCCAGCAGTTTAGTGGCGGGAAGCTCCTACGAGCAGTACTTC.

CDR3: CASSIRAGYEQYF. The CDR3 nucleotides read TGTGCCAGCAGCATACGGGCGGGGTACGAGCAGTACTTC. The chain has TRBV3-1 (or the pseudogene TRBV3-2) and TRBJ2-7, with a possible D match to TRBD2 (6 bases). CDR1 is LGHDT and CDR2 is YNNKEL in the germline V gene (reference sequence). The CDR3 has 13 residues. Trimming removed 5 bases from V and 4 bases from J, with 12 bases in between.

This clone was seen only once. This may come from a read error, since a much larger clone is one base off. The identical CDR3 is also encoded by other nucleotide sequences in the sample. The V gene is TRBV11-2, the J gene TRBJ2-2; D might be TRBD1 (6 bases). CDR3 length: 13 amino acids. The ends were cut back, 3 bases at V and 5 bases at J, with 7 bases in the middle. CDR1 and CDR2 from the germline V gene are SGHAT and FQNNGV. CDR3 protein: CASSFTGTGELFF. Written as DNA, the CDR3 is TGTGCCAGCAGCTTTACAGGGACCGGGGAGCTGTTTTTT.

J is TRBJ2-7 and V is TRBV11-3; 10 bases are a match to TRBD2. Germline assignment: CDR1 SGHNT and CDR2 YENEEA. The CDR3 spans 17 residues. J lost 3 bases, V lost 0 bases, and 8 bases had no gene match. The CDR3 DNA sequence: TGTGCCAGCAGCTTAGATGGGTCAGCGGGAGGGGACTACGAGCAGTACTTC. Its translation is CASSLDGSAGGDYEQYF. The full variable domain, with the rest looked up from reference TRBV11-3 and TRBJ2-7, is EAGVVQSPRYKIIEKKQPVAFWCNPISGHNTLYWYLQNLGQGPELLIRYENEEAVDDSQLPKDRFSAERLKGVDSTLKIQPAELGDSAVYLCASSLDGSAGGDYEQYFGPGTRLTVT.

The chain recombines TRBV19 with TRBJ2-3; TRBD2 agrees at 7 bases. V gave up 3 bases and J gave up 3 bases; unmatched junction bases: 3. This CDR3 spans 14 amino acids. Germline lookup yields CDR1 LNHDA and CDR2 SQIVND (reference sequence). The CDR3 region is CASSMRRGTDTQYF. The CDR3 nucleotides are TGTGCCAGTAGTATGCGGCGGGGGACAGATACGCAGTATTTT.

The V gene is TRBV19, the J gene TRBJ1-2; 7 positions match TRBD1. Germline trimming cut 6 bases from V and 8 bases from J; bases unmatched to any gene: 15. The CDR3 covers 15 residues. CDR1 LNHDA and CDR2 SQIVND come from the germline V gene (reference sequence). The CDR3 sequence: CASSLPGDRTWGYTF. The CDR3 DNA is TGTGCCAGTAGCCTACCCGGGGACAGAACCTGGGGCTACACCTTC. Full variable domain (remainder filled in from reference TRBV19 and TRBJ1-2): DGGITQSPKYLFRKEGQNVTLSCEQNLNHDAMYWYRQDPGQGLRLIYYSQIVNDFQKGDIAEGYSVSREKKESFPLTVTSAQKNPTAFYLCASSLPGDRTWGYTFGSGTRLTVV.

V and J are TRBV7-2 and TRBJ1-3; the match to TRBD1 covers 7 bases. J was trimmed by 3 bases and V by 5 bases; bases with no gene match: 10. The CDR3 is made up of 16 amino acids. Germline loops: CDR1 SGHTA, CDR2 FQGNSA. CDR3 DNA: TGTGCCAGCAGCGTCAAACCGACAGGGATTGGAAACACCATATATTTT. This encodes CASSVKPTGIGNTIYF. The variable domain in full, with the rest retrieved from reference TRBV7-2 and TRBJ1-3, is GAGVSQSPSNKVTEKGKDVELRCDPISGHTALYWYRQSLGQGLEFLIYFQGNSAPDKSGLPSDRFSAERTGGSVSTLTIQRTQQEDSAVYLCASSVKPTGIGNTIYFGEGSWLTVV.

The chain carries TRBV30 and TRBJ1-4, with D tentatively TRBD1 (6 bases). V was clipped by 5 bases and J by 3 bases, with 10 bases between them. Looked up from germline, CDR1 is GTSNPN and CDR2 is SVGIG (reference sequence). This CDR3 region has 13 residues. CDR3 in amino acids: CAWLGAANEKLFF. The CDR3 DNA sequence: TGTGCCTGGCTGGGGGCAGCTAATGAAAAACTGTTTTTT. Full variable domain (rest looked up from reference TRBV30 and TRBJ1-4): SQTIHQWPATLVQPVGSPLSLECTVEGTSNPNLYWYRQAAGRGLQLLFYSVGIGQISSEVPQNLSASRPQDRQFILSSKKLLLSDSGFYLCAWLGAANEKLFFGSGTQLSVL.

The CDR3, as DNA: TGCGCCAGCAGCCAAGAGGGACAGAACTATGGCTACACCTTC. Translated: CASSQEGQNYGYTF. The rearrangement joins TRBV4-3 to TRBJ1-2; 7 bases line up with TRBD1. With 0 bases clipped from V and 2 bases from J, the junction kept 0 bases outside the gene matches. The CDR3 sequence is 14 residues long. CDR1 is LGHNA and CDR2 is YSLEER in the germline V gene.

The V call is TRBV6-5, the J call TRBJ1-2, with D perhaps matching TRBD1 (6 bases). Germline V CDR1 and CDR2: MNHEY, SVGAGI. V was pared by 5 bases and J by 6 bases, with 10 bases between. The CDR3 loop spans 12 amino acids. CDR3 in amino acids: CASSIPGDGYTF. The CDR3 nucleotides are TGTGCCAGCAGTATCCCAGGGGATGGCTACACCTTC.

The V call is TRBV4-1, the J call TRBJ1-5; D might be TRBD1 (6 bases). V dropped 6 bases and J dropped 4 bases, with 16 bases sitting between them. CDR1 is MGHRA and CDR2 is YSYEKL in the germline V gene. The length of the CDR3 is 15 residues. This CDR3 is CASSPRDISNQPQHF. The CDR3 DNA reads TGCGCCAGCAGTCCCCGGGACATAAGTAATCAGCCCCAGCATTTT.